This TCR beta chain was captured in a study of cytomegalovirus exposure and HLA in healthy donors. Study conclusions and caveats: Some V segments could not be told apart, so they were left out, TRBV6-2 and TRBV6-3 among them. An ancestry cluster, one associated with Asian ancestry, reportedly showed fewer N-insertions than the approximately 700-donor mean in a later analysis.

In the PCR, 60 Vbeta and 13 Jbeta primers were used. Measured with immunoSEQ multiplex PCR; TCRdb has only the in-frame clones, and not every one. The sample carries about 100,000 clones, more than 60% recorded once. Remarks on this clone: What it binds is unknown.

The CDR3 is made up of 18 amino acids. V trimming: 1 base; J trimming: 0 bases; junction bases outside the gene matches: 8. The V gene's germline CDR1 is LGHNA and CDR2 YSLEER. The material sequenced was PBMCs. The rearrangement links TRBV4-3 to TRBJ2-1; 8 positions match TRBD2. The source is a young woman in good health and CMV-seropositive. CDR3: CASSQVRLAGLSYNEQFF. As DNA, the CDR3 is TGCGCCAGCAGCCAAGTTAGGCTAGCGGGCCTCTCCTACAATGAGCAGTTCTTC.